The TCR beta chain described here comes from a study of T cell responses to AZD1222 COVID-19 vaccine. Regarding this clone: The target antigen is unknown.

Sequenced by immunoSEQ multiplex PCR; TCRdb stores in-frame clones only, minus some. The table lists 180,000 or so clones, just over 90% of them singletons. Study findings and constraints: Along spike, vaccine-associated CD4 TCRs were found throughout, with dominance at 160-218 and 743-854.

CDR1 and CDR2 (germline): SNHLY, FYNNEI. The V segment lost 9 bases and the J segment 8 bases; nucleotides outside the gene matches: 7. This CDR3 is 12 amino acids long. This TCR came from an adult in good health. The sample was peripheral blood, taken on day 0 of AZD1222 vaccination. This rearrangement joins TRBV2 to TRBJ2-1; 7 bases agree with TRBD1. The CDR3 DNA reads TGTGCCAGTTTACAGGGGCGTGATGAGCAGTTCTTC. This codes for CASLQGRDEQFF.